This T cell receptor beta chain was recorded in a study of blood T cell repertoires in COVID-19. About the study: The United States, Italy and Spain were the sources of the acute and convalescent COVID-19 samples. T cells, B-cell-depleted T cells, or PBMCs provided the cDNA or gDNA that served as material.

Original analysis: The assay estimated nucleated cells by amplifying reference gene primers. The method was immunoSEQ multiplex PCR; TCRdb's version includes in-frame clones alone and lacks a portion of them. The D gene and trimming were derived from the DNA, and the V and J assignments and clone size from that table. Of approximately 99,000 clones listed, less than 75% are singletons. J was trimmed by 1 base and V by 8 bases; bases with no gene match: 4. This CDR3 contains 13 residues. CDR1 and CDR2 from the germline V gene are LNHDA and SQIVND (reference sequence). The chain employs TRBV19 and TRBJ2-5; 7 bases align to TRBD1. The TCR comes from a middle-aged woman with acute or convalescent COVID-19. Material for sequencing was peripheral blood. CDR3 sequence reads: CASGSGGQETQYF. The CDR3 bases are TGTGCCAGTGGCTCAGGGGGCCAAGAGACCCAGTACTTC.